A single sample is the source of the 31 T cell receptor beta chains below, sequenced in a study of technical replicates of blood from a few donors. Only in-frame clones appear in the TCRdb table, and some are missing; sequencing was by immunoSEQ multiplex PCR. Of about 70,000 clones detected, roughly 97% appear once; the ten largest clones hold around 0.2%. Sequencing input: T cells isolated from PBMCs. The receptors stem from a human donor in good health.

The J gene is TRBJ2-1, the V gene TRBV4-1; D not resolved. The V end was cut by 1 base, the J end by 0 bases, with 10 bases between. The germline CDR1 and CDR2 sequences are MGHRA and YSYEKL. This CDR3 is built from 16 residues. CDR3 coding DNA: TGCGCCAGCAGCCAAGTTTTGACAAGCTCCTACAATGAGCAGTTCTTC. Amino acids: CASSQVLTSSYNEQFF.

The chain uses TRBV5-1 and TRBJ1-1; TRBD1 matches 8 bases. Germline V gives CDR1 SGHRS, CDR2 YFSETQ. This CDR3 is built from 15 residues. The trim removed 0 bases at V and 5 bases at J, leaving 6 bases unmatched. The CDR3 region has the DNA TGCGCCAGCAGCTTGGTGACAGGGGACATAACTGAAGCTTTCTTT. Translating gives CASSLVTGDITEAFF. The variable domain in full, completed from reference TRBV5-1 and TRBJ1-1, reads KAGVTQTPRYLIKTRGQQVTLSCSPISGHRSVSWYQQTPGQGLQFLFEYFSETQRNKGNFPGRFSGRQFSNSRSEMNVSTLELGDSALYLCASSLVTGDITEAFFGQGTRLTVV.

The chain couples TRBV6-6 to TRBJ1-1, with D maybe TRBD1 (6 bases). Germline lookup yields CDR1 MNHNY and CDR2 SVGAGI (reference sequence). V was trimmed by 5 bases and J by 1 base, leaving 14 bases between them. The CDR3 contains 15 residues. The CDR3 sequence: CASSKDRSPNTEAFF. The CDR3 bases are TGTGCCAGCAGTAAGGACAGAAGTCCGAACACTGAAGCTTTCTTT.

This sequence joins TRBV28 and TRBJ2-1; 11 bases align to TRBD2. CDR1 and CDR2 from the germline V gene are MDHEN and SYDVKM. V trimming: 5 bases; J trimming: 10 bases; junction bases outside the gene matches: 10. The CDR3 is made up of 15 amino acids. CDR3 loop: CASSPSGLAGLEQFF. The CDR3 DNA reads TGTGCCAGCAGTCCCTCCGGACTAGCGGGCTTGGAGCAGTTCTTC.

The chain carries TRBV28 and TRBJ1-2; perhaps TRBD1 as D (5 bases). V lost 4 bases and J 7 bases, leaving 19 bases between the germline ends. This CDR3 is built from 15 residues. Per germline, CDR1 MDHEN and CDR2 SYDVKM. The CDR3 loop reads CASSSSGADGIGYTF. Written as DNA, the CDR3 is TGTGCCAGCAGTTCCTCTGGGGCGGACGGAATTGGCTACACCTTC.

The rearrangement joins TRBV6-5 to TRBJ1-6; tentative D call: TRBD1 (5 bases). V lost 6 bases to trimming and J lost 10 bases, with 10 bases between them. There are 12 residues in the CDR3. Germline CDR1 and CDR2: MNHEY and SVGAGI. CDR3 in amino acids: CASRAGFSPLHF. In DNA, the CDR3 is TGTGCCAGCAGAGCAGGGTTCTCACCCCTCCACTTT.

CDR3 sequence (DNA): TGTGCCAGCAGCTTGGGGGACAGTCCCTTCGGAGCTTTCTTT. It translates to CASSLGDSPFGAFF. V is TRBV5-4 and J is TRBJ1-1, with 7 bases that match TRBD1. Germline V gene data show CDR1 as SGHNT and CDR2 as YYREEE (reference sequence). The CDR3 has 14 amino acids. V shed 0 bases, J shed 10 bases, and the junction held 9 bases outside the gene matches.

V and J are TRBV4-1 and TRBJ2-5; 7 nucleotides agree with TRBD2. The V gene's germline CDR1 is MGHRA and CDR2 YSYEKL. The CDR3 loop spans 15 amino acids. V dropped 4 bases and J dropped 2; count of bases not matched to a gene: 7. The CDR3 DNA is TGCGCCAGCAGCCCCTTCGCACTAGCGCAAGAGACCCAGTACTTC. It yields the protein CASSPFALAQETQYF.

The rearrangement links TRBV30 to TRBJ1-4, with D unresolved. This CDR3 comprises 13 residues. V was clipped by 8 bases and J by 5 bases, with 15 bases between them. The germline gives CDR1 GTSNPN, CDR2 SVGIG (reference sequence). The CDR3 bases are TGTGCCCATATCGGGAGGTCGAATGAAAAACTGTTTTTT. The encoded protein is CAHIGRSNEKLFF.

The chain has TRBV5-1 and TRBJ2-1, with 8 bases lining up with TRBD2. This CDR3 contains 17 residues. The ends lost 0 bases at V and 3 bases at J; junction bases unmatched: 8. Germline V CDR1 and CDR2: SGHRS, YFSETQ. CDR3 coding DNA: TGCGCCAGCAGCTTGGCCCTAGCGGGCCATCGCTACAATGAGCAGTTCTTC. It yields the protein CASSLALAGHRYNEQFF.

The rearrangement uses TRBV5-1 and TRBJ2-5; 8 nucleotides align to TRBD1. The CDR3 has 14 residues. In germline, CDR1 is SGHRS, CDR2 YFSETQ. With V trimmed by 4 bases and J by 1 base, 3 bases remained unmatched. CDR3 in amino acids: CASSPTGVQETQYF. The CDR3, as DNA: TGCGCCAGCAGCCCGACAGGGGTCCAAGAGACCCAGTACTTC.

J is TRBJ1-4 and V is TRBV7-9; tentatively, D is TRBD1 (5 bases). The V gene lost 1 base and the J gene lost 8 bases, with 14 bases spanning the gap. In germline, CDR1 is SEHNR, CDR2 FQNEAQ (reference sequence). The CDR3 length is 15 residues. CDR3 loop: CASSLVGATDEKLFF. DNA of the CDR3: TGTGCCAGCAGCTTAGTTGGGGCTACGGACGAAAAACTGTTTTTT. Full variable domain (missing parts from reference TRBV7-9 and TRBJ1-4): DTGVSQNPRHKITKRGQNVTFRCDPISEHNRLYWYRQTLGQGPEFLTYFQNEAQLEKSRLLSDRFSAERPKGSFSTLEIQRTEQGDSAMYLCASSLVGATDEKLFFGSGTQLSVL.

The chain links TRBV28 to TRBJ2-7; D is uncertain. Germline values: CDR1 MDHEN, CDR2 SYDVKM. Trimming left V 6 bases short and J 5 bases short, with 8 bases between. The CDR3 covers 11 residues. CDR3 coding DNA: TGTGCCAGCAGAACTGCCCACGAGCAGTACTTC. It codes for CASRTAHEQYF.

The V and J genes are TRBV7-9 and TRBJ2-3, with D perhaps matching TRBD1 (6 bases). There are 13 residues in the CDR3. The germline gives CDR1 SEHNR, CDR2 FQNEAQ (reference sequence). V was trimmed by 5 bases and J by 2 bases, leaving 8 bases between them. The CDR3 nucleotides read TGTGCCAGCAGCCGGACAGCCACAGATACGCAGTATTTT. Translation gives CASSRTATDTQYF.

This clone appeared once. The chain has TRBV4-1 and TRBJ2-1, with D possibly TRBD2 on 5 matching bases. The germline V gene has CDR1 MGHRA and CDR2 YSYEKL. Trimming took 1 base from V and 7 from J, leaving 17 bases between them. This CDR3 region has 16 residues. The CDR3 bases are TGCGCCAGCAGCCAAGGAGGGCCCGGGTTTGTGAATGAGCAGTTCTTC. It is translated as CASSQGGPGFVNEQFF.

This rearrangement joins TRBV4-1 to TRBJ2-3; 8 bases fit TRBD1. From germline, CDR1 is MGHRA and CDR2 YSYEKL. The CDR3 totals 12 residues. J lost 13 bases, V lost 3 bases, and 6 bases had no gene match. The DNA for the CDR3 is TGCGCCAGCAGCCAGGACAGGGTATTGGAGTATTTT. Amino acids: CASSQDRVLEYF.

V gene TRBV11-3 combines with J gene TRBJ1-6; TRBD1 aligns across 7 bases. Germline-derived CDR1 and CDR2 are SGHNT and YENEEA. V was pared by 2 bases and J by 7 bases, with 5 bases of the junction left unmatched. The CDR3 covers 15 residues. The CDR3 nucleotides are TGTGCCAGCAGCTTAACAGGGGTTCCAAATTCACCCCTCCACTTT. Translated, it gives CASSLTGVPNSPLHF.

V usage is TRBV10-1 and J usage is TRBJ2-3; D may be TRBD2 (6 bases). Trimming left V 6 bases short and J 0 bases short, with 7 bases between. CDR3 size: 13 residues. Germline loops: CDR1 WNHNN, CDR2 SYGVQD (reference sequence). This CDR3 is CASRAGSTDTQYF. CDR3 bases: TGCGCCAGCAGGGCGGGAAGCACAGATACGCAGTATTTT.

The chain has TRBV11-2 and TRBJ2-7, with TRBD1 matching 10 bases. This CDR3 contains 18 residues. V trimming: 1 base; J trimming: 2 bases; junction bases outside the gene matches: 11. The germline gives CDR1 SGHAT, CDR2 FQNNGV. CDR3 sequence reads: CASSLGPGTGANPYEQYF. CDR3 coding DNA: TGTGCCAGCAGCTTAGGCCCCGGGACAGGGGCGAATCCCTACGAGCAGTACTTC.

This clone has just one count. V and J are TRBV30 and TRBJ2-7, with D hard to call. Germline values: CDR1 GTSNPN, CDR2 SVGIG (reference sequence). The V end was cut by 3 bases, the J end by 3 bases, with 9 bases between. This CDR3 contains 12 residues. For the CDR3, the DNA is TGTGCCTGGAGCCGAGGTTACTACGAGCAGTACTTC. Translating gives CAWSRGYYEQYF.

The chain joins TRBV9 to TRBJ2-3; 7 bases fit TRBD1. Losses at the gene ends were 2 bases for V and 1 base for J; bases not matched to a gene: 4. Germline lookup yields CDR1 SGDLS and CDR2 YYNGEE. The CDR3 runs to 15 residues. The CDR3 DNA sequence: TGTGCCAGCAGCGTTACAGGGGTTGGCACAGATACGCAGTATTTT. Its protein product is CASSVTGVGTDTQYF.

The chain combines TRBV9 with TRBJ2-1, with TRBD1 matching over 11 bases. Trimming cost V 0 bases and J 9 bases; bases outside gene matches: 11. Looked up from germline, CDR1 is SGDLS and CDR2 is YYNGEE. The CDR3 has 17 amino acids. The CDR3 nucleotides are TGTGCCAGCAGCGTAGTCTCGCCGGGACAGGGGGTTGGTGAGCAGTTCTTC. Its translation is CASSVVSPGQGVGEQFF.

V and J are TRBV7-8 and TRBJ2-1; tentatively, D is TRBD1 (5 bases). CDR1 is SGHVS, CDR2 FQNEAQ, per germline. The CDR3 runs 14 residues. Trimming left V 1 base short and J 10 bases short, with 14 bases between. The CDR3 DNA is TGTGCCAGCAGCTTAGTGATGGTGGGGCGAGAGCAGTTCTTC. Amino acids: CASSLVMVGREQFF.

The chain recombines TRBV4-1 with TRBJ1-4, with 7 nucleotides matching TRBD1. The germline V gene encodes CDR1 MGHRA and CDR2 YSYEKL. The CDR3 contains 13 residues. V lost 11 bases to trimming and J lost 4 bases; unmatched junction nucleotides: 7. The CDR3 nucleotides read TGCGCCTCCCAGGGGGTGGGTAATGAAAAACTGTTTTTT. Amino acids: CASQGVGNEKLFF.

CDR3 residues: CASSLYPGSYGYTF. The CDR3, as DNA: TGCGCCAGCAGCTTGTATCCAGGGTCCTATGGCTACACCTTC. J is TRBJ1-2 and V is TRBV5-1; maybe TRBD1 (5 bases). The CDR3 is 14 residues long. V was clipped by 1 base and J by 4 bases, with 11 bases between them. The germline V gene encodes CDR1 SGHRS and CDR2 YFSETQ.

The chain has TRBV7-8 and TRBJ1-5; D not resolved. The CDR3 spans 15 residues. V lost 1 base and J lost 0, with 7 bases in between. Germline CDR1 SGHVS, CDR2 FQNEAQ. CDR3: CASSLVSGSNQPQHF. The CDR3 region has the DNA TGTGCCAGCAGCTTAGTGTCGGGTAGCAATCAGCCCCAGCATTTT.

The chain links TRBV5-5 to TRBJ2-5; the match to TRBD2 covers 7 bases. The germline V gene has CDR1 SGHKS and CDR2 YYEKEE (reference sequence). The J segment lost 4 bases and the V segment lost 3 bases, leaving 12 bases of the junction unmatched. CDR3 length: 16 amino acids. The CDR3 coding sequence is TGTGCCAGCAGCTCACCCGGGGAGGGGAGGGCAGAGACCCAGTACTTC. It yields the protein CASSSPGEGRAETQYF. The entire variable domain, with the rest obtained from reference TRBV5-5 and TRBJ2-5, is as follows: DAGVTQSPTHLIKTRGQQVTLRCSPISGHKSVSWYQQVLGQGPQFIFQYYEKEERGRGNFPDRFSARQFPNYSSELNVNALLLGDSALYLCASSSPGEGRAETQYFGPGTRLLVL.

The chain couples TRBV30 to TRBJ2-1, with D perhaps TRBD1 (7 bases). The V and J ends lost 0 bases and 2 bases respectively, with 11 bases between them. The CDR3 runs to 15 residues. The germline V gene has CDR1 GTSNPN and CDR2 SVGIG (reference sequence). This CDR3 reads CAWSVGGGPYNEQFF. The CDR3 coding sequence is TGTGCCTGGAGTGTAGGAGGGGGCCCCTACAATGAGCAGTTCTTC.

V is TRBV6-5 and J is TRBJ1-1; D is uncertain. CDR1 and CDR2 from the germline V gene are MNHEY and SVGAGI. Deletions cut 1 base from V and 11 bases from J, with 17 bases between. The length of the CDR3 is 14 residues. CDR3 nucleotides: TGTGCCAGCAGTTACTTTGAACGGGGAGGGAGGGCTTTCTTT. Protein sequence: CASSYFERGGRAFF.

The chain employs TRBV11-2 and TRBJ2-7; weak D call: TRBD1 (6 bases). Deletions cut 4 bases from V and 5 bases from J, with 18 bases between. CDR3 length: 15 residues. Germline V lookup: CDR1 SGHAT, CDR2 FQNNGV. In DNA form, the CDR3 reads TGTGCCAGCAGCTCCGGACAGTGGGGAGTGAACGAGCAGTACTTC. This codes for CASSSGQWGVNEQYF.

CDR3 nucleotides: TGTGCCAGCAGCGAACAGAGACTCCTAGCGGAGTCCTACGAGCAGTACTTC. Translating gives CASSEQRLLAESYEQYF. The chain combines TRBV6-1 with TRBJ2-7, with TRBD2 identical over 7 bases. Trimming removed 6 bases from V and 1 base from J; junction bases left unmatched: 15. The CDR3 extends over 17 amino acids. Germline CDR1 and CDR2: MNHNS and SASEGT.